This TCR beta chain emerged from a study of quantifying T cell responses using KT2 cells. Study-wide context: cDNA was made from DNase-treated RNA using alpha and beta constant primers. The T4 ligation step was estimated to exceed 8.5% efficiency under optimum conditions.

Study-level points and caveats: Detection of KT2 sequences held at the lowest tested level, about one cell per 100,000 PBMC.

The cDNA 3' end received a ligated oligonucleotide with a UMI. First-round PCR used about 4 cycles and beta primers RC1.1 and RC1.2 covering TRBC1 and TRBC2. TCRdb re-called the UMI-ligation and nested PCR reads through MiXCR, storing one row per CDR3 protein. The sample lists 25,000 to 35,000 distinct CDR3 sequences, 10% occurring once. For this clonotype: What it recognizes is unknown.

KT2, a clone with a known TCR, was spiked into unfractionated PBMC. A range of KT2-to-PBMC ratios was made using fixed PBMC numbers. The V gene lost 4 bases and the J gene lost 7 bases, with 7 bases spanning the gap. Germline CDR1 and CDR2: SQVTM and ANQGSEA. CDR3 length: 11 amino acids. The sequence derives from a human donor. Sequencing was done on a sample of PBMCs spiked with cells of the T cell clone KT2. The chain carries TRBV29-1 and TRBJ2-2; D is unresolved. CDR3 in amino acids: CSVGANGELFF. Here the CDR3 DNA reads TGCAGCGTTGGAGCGAACGGGGAGCTGTTTTTT.